This TCR beta chain was retrieved from a study of blood T cell repertoires in COVID-19. Study in general: The samples span acute and convalescent COVID-19 from the United States, Italy and Spain. Sources were T cells, B-cell-depleted T cells, or PBMCs; the material itself was cDNA or gDNA.

Original data processing: Estimation of nucleated cell counts was performed using reference gene primer amplification. Produced via immunoSEQ multiplex PCR; TCRdb's table is partial and in-frame only. D and trimming were read from the DNA, whereas the V and J calls and clone size are those reported in that table. The sample consists of around 110,000 clones, 75% to 85% of them appearing once. The length of the CDR3 is 16 residues. CDR1 and CDR2 from the germline V gene are SGHDT and YYEEEE. Unmatched junction bases numbered 10, after V lost 4 bases and J lost 5 bases. The Seattle patients, enrolled during active infection, were followed longitudinally.

Sequenced sample: peripheral blood. The clonotype was recovered from a man at least 80 years old with COVID-19, enrolled during active disease. V usage is TRBV5-6 and J usage is TRBJ2-5; 11 positions match TRBD1. The CDR3 reads CASSRWTGGWLETQYF. DNA for the CDR3: TGTGCCAGCAGCCGGTGGACAGGGGGCTGGCTGGAGACCCAGTACTTC.